The following is a T cell receptor (beta chain) sequence with its context. What it recognizes is unknown. The read ends 3 residues early relative to the CDR3; the germline J gene fills the gap. Average input was approximately 1,200 ng genomic DNA for immunoSEQ TCR beta CDR3 amplification. Here immunoSEQ multiplex PCR was the method, and the copy in TCRdb shows in-frame clones only, minus some. The table gives approximately 35,000 clones; the top ten clones make up 7.5% to 10% of it. Trimming left V 3 bases short and J 4 bases short, with 13 bases between. The CDR3 sequence is 15 residues long. Germline CDR1 and CDR2: MGHRA and YSYEKL. The data were obtained in a study of T cells in women clearing cervical HPV infection. General study points: A classifier using richness and V gene abundances reached an AUC of roughly 0.8. Cases carried less TRBV6-7 than controls: about 0.1% versus 0.15%.

The receptor was derived from a woman aged 18-70 years with a cervical HPV16 infection that either progressed to CIN3+ or cleared (not recorded which). V and J are TRBV4-1 and TRBJ2-1; a possible D gene is TRBD2 (6 bases). Sequenced input: blood buffy coat. The CDR3 protein is CASSQPLARYNEQFF. The CDR3 DNA, read in part, is TGCGCCAGCAGCCAGCCCCTAGCGCGGTACAATGAG.